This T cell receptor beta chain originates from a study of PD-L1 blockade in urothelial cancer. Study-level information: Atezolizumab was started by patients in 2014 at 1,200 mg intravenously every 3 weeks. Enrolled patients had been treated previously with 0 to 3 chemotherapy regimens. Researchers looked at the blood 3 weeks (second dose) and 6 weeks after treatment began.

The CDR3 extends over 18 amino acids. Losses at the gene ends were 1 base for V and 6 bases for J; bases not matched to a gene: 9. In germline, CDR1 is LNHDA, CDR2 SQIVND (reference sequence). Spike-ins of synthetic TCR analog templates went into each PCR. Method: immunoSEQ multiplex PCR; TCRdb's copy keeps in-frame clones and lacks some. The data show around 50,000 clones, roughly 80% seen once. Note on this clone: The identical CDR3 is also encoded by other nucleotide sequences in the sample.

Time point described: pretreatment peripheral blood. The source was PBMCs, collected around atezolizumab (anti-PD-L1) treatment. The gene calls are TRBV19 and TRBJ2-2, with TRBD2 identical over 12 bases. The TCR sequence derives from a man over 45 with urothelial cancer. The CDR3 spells CASSIGRLAGVGPGELFF. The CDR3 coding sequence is TGTGCCAGTAGTATAGGGCGACTAGCGGGAGTTGGACCCGGGGAGCTGTTTTTT. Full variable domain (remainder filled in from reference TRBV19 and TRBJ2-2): DGGITQSPKYLFRKEGQNVTLSCEQNLNHDAMYWYRQDPGQGLRLIYYSQIVNDFQKGDIAEGYSVSREKKESFPLTVTSAQKNPTAFYLCASSIGRLAGVGPGELFFGEGSRLTVL.